This is a list of T cell receptor beta chains from one sample in a study of T cells in Graves' hyperthyroidism and ophthalmopathy. TCRdb reanalysed the multiplex PCR reads using MiXCR and keeps one entry per CDR3 protein. This repertoire shows 600,000 or so distinct CDR3 sequences, 14% found once; its top ten account for more than 6%. Sequencing was performed on blood. These receptor sequences come from a woman aged 18-30 years with Graves' ophthalmopathy. Both conserved end residues are part of each CDR3. A D gene is named only where the DNA matches it firmly. Some rows mark clone size as missing; the rest say once, few, many or name a class of expanded clone.

abundance: many
len: 13
d_gene: .
v_gene: TRBV7-9
j_gene: TRBJ1-6
CDR3nt: TGTGCCAGTAACCAAGTTTCGACACCTGCCCTCCACTTT
CDR3aa: CASNQVSTPALHF

abundance: many
len: 17
d_gene: .
v_gene: TRBV27
j_gene: TRBJ2-1
CDR3nt: TGTGCCAGCAGTCGTACAGGGTTCCCTACAATGATAAATGAGCAGTTCTTC
CDR3aa: CASSRTGFPTMINEQFF

abundance: .
len: 12
d_gene: TRBD2
v_gene: TRBV27
j_gene: TRBJ2-7
CDR3nt: TGTGCCAGCAGTTACGGGAGGGACGAGCAGTACTTC
CDR3aa: CASSYGRDEQYF

abundance: many
len: 18
d_gene: TRBD2
v_gene: TRBV6-2/TRBV6-3
j_gene: TRBJ2-7
CDR3nt: TGTGCCAGCAGTTACTACGCTCCACTAGCGGGAGATCCCGGCGAGCAGTACTTC
CDR3aa: CASSYYAPLAGDPGEQYF

abundance: few
len: 18
d_gene: TRBD2
v_gene: TRBV30
j_gene: TRBJ2-3
CDR3nt: TGTGCCTGGAGTCAGCCTTTGCGGGAGAAATCTAGCACAGATACGCAGTATTTT
CDR3aa: CAWSQPLREKSSTDTQYF

abundance: .
len: 15
d_gene: TRBD2
v_gene: TRBV12-3/TRBV12-4
j_gene: TRBJ2-3
CDR3nt: TGTGCCGGGACTAGGCAGCGACCAAGCACAGATACGCAGTATTTT
CDR3aa: CAGTRQRPSTDTQYF

abundance: .
len: 15
d_gene: TRBD2
v_gene: TRBV12-3/TRBV12-4
j_gene: TRBJ2-3
CDR3nt: TGTGCCAGCACCCCGGGACTAGCGGGAGCCGATACGCAGTATTTT
CDR3aa: CASTPGLAGADTQYF

abundance: many
len: 13
d_gene: .
v_gene: TRBV12-3/TRBV12-4
j_gene: TRBJ1-4
CDR3nt: TGTGCCAGCAGTTTACCCGGCTCGGAAAAACTGTTTTTT
CDR3aa: CASSLPGSEKLFF

abundance: few
len: 15
d_gene: .
v_gene: TRBV5-1
j_gene: TRBJ1-1
CDR3nt: TGCGCCAGCAGCTTGGCCGAGACAGGGAACACTGAAGCTTTCTTT
CDR3aa: CASSLAETGNTEAFF

abundance: many
len: 14
d_gene: TRBD1
v_gene: TRBV29-1
j_gene: TRBJ1-1
CDR3nt: TGCAGCGCTCTAGGACAGGCCGGGGACACTGAAGCTTTCTTT
CDR3aa: CSALGQAGDTEAFF

abundance: many
len: 14
d_gene: .
v_gene: TRBV2
j_gene: TRBJ2-7
CDR3nt: TGTGCCAGCAGTGAAGTGAGTCCGCGAAGCGAGCAGTACTTC
CDR3aa: CASSEVSPRSEQYF

abundance: many
len: 14
d_gene: .
v_gene: TRBV6-1
j_gene: TRBJ1-2
CDR3nt: TGTGCCAGCAGTCCCCGGGGGTTTGGGCATGGCTACACCTTC
CDR3aa: CASSPRGFGHGYTF

abundance: many
len: 14
d_gene: .
v_gene: TRBV12-3/TRBV12-4
j_gene: TRBJ1-1
CDR3nt: TGTGCCAGCAGTCCATTGACGGGTACGACTGAAGCTTTCTTT
CDR3aa: CASSPLTGTTEAFF

abundance: many
len: 13
d_gene: TRBD1
v_gene: TRBV28
j_gene: TRBJ2-5
CDR3nt: TGTGCCAGCGGAGAGGGGGCGCCGGAGACCCAGTACTTC
CDR3aa: CASGEGAPETQYF

abundance: many
len: 15
d_gene: .
v_gene: TRBV28
j_gene: TRBJ2-7
CDR3nt: TGTGCCAGCACAGACCGTAGTCTCTCCTCCTACGAGCAGTACTTC
CDR3aa: CASTDRSLSSYEQYF

abundance: .
len: 16
d_gene: TRBD2
v_gene: TRBV7-2
j_gene: TRBJ2-3
CDR3nt: TGTGCCAGCAGCCAAATAGCGGGAGGGATCACAGATACGCAGTATTTT
CDR3aa: CASSQIAGGITDTQYF

abundance: many
len: 16
d_gene: TRBD2
v_gene: TRBV27
j_gene: TRBJ2-7
CDR3nt: TGTGCCAGCAGTTTATTGAGGACTAGCGGGAAGAACGAGCAGTACTTC
CDR3aa: CASSLLRTSGKNEQYF

abundance: many
len: 15
d_gene: .
v_gene: TRBV28
j_gene: TRBJ2-7
CDR3nt: TGTGCCAGCAGTTTAGGGGTTCTATCTCCCTACGAGCAGTACTTC
CDR3aa: CASSLGVLSPYEQYF

abundance: many
len: 16
d_gene: .
v_gene: TRBV11-2
j_gene: TRBJ2-2
CDR3nt: TGTGCCAGCAGCTTAGACCCCGGACAGTACACCGGGGAGCTGTTTTTT
CDR3aa: CASSLDPGQYTGELFF

abundance: many
len: 14
d_gene: .
v_gene: TRBV2
j_gene: TRBJ2-1
CDR3nt: TGTGCCAGCAGTTCCGAGGATACCTACAATGAGCAGTTCTTC
CDR3aa: CASSSEDTYNEQFF

abundance: .
len: 16
d_gene: .
v_gene: TRBV5-8
j_gene: TRBJ2-7
CDR3nt: TGTCCCAGCAGCTTGGGAACAGGCTCCGGGACCTACGAGCAGCACTTC
CDR3aa: CPSSLGTGSGTYEQHF

abundance: .
len: 19
d_gene: TRBD1
v_gene: TRBV9
j_gene: TRBJ2-3
CDR3nt: TGTGCCAGCAGCGTTTCCTCCGGGACAGGGGTGATTGTCACAGATACGCAGTATTTT
CDR3aa: CASSVSSGTGVIVTDTQYF

abundance: few
len: 15
d_gene: TRBD1
v_gene: TRBV19
j_gene: TRBJ1-2
CDR3nt: TGTGCCAGTAGTACACAACCGGGACAGGGATATGGCTACACCTTC
CDR3aa: CASSTQPGQGYGYTF

abundance: many
len: 15
d_gene: TRBD1
v_gene: TRBV2
j_gene: TRBJ2-2
CDR3nt: TGTGCCAGCAGTGACGACAGGGGGAACACCGGGGAGCTGTTTTTT
CDR3aa: CASSDDRGNTGELFF

abundance: .
len: 18
d_gene: .
v_gene: TRBV4-2
j_gene: TRBJ2-2
CDR3nt: TGTGCCAGCAGCCAAGCGCCCCCCTGGGCCACGAACACCGGGGAGCTGTTTTTT
CDR3aa: CASSQAPPWATNTGELFF

abundance: many
len: 14
d_gene: .
v_gene: TRBV4-1
j_gene: TRBJ1-1
CDR3nt: TGCGCCAGCAGCCGAATAGGGCAACAGATCGGAGCTTTCTTT
CDR3aa: CASSRIGQQIGAFF

abundance: .
len: 13
d_gene: .
v_gene: TRBV25-1
j_gene: TRBJ2-1
CDR3nt: TGTGCCAGCAGTGCATTGGGGCGGGCCTCGCAGTTCTTC
CDR3aa: CASSALGRASQFF

abundance: many
len: 10
d_gene: .
v_gene: TRBV30
j_gene: TRBJ2-7
CDR3nt: TGTGCCTGGAGTAAGAGGGAGCAGTACTTC
CDR3aa: CAWSKREQYF

abundance: many
len: 15
d_gene: TRBD2
v_gene: TRBV9
j_gene: TRBJ2-7
CDR3nt: TGTGCCAGCAGCAAACTAGCGGGAGCATCCTACGAGCAGTACTTC
CDR3aa: CASSKLAGASYEQYF

abundance: many
len: 17
d_gene: .
v_gene: TRBV7-9
j_gene: TRBJ2-7
CDR3nt: TGTGCCAGCAGCTTAACCCAGGGAAGGGTCGCTGCATGGGAGCAGTACTTC
CDR3aa: CASSLTQGRVAAWEQYF

abundance: many
len: 11
d_gene: .
v_gene: TRBV28
j_gene: TRBJ2-7
CDR3nt: TGTGCCAGCACAGGTCGCTACGAGCAGTACTTC
CDR3aa: CASTGRYEQYF

abundance: many
len: 18
d_gene: .
v_gene: TRBV5-1
j_gene: TRBJ2-3
CDR3nt: TGCGCCAGCAGCTTGGGAGCGGCAGGGGAAGCCAGCACAGATACGCAGTATTTT
CDR3aa: CASSLGAAGEASTDTQYF

abundance: few
len: 15
d_gene: TRBD1
v_gene: TRBV5-1
j_gene: TRBJ2-7
CDR3nt: TGCGCCAGCAGCTTTTCGCCAGGGGGCACCGACGAGCAGTACTTC
CDR3aa: CASSFSPGGTDEQYF

abundance: many
len: 15
d_gene: .
v_gene: TRBV27
j_gene: TRBJ2-1
CDR3nt: TGTGCCAGCAGTTTATGGTCGGGAGTAGGGAATGAGCAGTTCTTC
CDR3aa: CASSLWSGVGNEQFF

abundance: .
len: 15
d_gene: .
v_gene: TRBV12-3/TRBV12-4
j_gene: TRBJ2-7
CDR3nt: TGTGCCAGCAGTTTAATCGCAGAGACCCATTACGAGCAGTACTTC
CDR3aa: CASSLIAETHYEQYF

abundance: many
len: 16
d_gene: TRBD1
v_gene: TRBV7-9
j_gene: TRBJ2-4
CDR3nt: TGTGCCAGCAGCTACGAGACAGGGCTAGCCAAAAACATTCAGTACTTC
CDR3aa: CASSYETGLAKNIQYF

abundance: .
len: 16
d_gene: .
v_gene: TRBV19
j_gene: TRBJ2-7
CDR3nt: TGTGCCAGTAGTATAGAGGCGGCAGGTTGGTGGTCCGAGCAGTACTTC
CDR3aa: CASSIEAAGWWSEQYF

abundance: .
len: 12
d_gene: .
v_gene: TRBV28
j_gene: TRBJ2-7
CDR3nt: TGTGCCAGCAGCTGGGACTTCTACGAGCAGTACTTC
CDR3aa: CASSWDFYEQYF

abundance: .
len: 14
d_gene: .
v_gene: TRBV19
j_gene: TRBJ1-5
CDR3nt: TGTGCCAGTAGTATAGATGGGAACCCCCAGCCCCAGCATTTT
CDR3aa: CASSIDGNPQPQHF

abundance: many
len: 15
d_gene: .
v_gene: TRBV11-1
j_gene: TRBJ2-1
CDR3nt: TGTGCCAGCAGCTTAGCGCAACTAGTTTACAATGAGCAGTTCTTC
CDR3aa: CASSLAQLVYNEQFF

abundance: many
len: 17
d_gene: TRBD2
v_gene: TRBV4-1
j_gene: TRBJ2-1
CDR3nt: TGCGCCAGCAGCCAAGGCGGGAGGGGGCCCTCCTACAATGAGCAGTTCTTC
CDR3aa: CASSQGGRGPSYNEQFF

abundance: few
len: 14
d_gene: .
v_gene: TRBV6-2/TRBV6-3
j_gene: TRBJ2-5
CDR3nt: TGTGCCAGCAGTTACGCAGGGTTCAGGGAGACCCAGTACTTC
CDR3aa: CASSYAGFRETQYF

abundance: .
len: 15
d_gene: .
v_gene: TRBV19
j_gene: TRBJ1-5
CDR3nt: TGTGCCAGTAGTATAGGTGGGGGACGAAATCAGCCCCAGCATTTT
CDR3aa: CASSIGGGRNQPQHF

abundance: many
len: 15
d_gene: .
v_gene: TRBV3-1
j_gene: TRBJ1-5
CDR3nt: TGTGCCAGCAGTCCCTCGGGGGACTACAATCAGCCCCAGCATTTT
CDR3aa: CASSPSGDYNQPQHF

abundance: many
len: 16
d_gene: .
v_gene: TRBV27
j_gene: TRBJ1-1
CDR3nt: TGTGCCAGCAGTTTAAGATGGGGGACGGGGGGCACTGAAGCTTTCTTT
CDR3aa: CASSLRWGTGGTEAFF

abundance: many
len: 17
d_gene: TRBD1
v_gene: TRBV6-2/TRBV6-3
j_gene: TRBJ2-7
CDR3nt: TGTGCCAGCAGACACAAACACCCGGGACAGGGATGGCTCGAGCAGTACTTC
CDR3aa: CASRHKHPGQGWLEQYF

abundance: .
len: 15
d_gene: TRBD1
v_gene: TRBV30
j_gene: TRBJ1-3
CDR3nt: TGTGCCTGGATGCGAGGGACAGACTCTGGAAACACCATATATTTT
CDR3aa: CAWMRGTDSGNTIYF

abundance: few
len: 15
d_gene: TRBD1
v_gene: TRBV27
j_gene: TRBJ1-6
CDR3nt: TGTGCCAGCAGTTTAGTCGGGACAGATAATTCACCCCTCCACTTT
CDR3aa: CASSLVGTDNSPLHF

abundance: .
len: 15
d_gene: .
v_gene: TRBV19
j_gene: TRBJ1-4
CDR3nt: TGTGCCAGTACCATGCGACAGGCAACATCCGAAAAACTGTCTTTT
CDR3aa: CASTMRQATSEKLSF

abundance: many
len: 11
d_gene: .
v_gene: TRBV2
j_gene: TRBJ1-6
CDR3nt: TGTGCCAGCAAGTCAGACTCACCCCTCCACTTT
CDR3aa: CASKSDSPLHF

abundance: many
len: 12
d_gene: .
v_gene: TRBV27
j_gene: TRBJ1-1
CDR3nt: TGTGCCAGTGGACGGCCCTTTACTGAAGCTTTCTTT
CDR3aa: CASGRPFTEAFF

abundance: many
len: 17
d_gene: .
v_gene: TRBV28
j_gene: TRBJ1-2
CDR3nt: TGTGCCAGCAGTGACCTGGGATCACTACTTGCGACTCGTGGCTACACCTTC
CDR3aa: CASSDLGSLLATRGYTF

abundance: many
len: 16
d_gene: .
v_gene: TRBV27
j_gene: TRBJ2-4
CDR3nt: TGTGCCAGCAGCTCACTCCGGTCGCTAGCCAAAAACATTCAGTACTTC
CDR3aa: CASSSLRSLAKNIQYF

abundance: few
len: 19
d_gene: TRBD1
v_gene: TRBV28
j_gene: TRBJ1-6
CDR3nt: TGTGCCAGCAGTTTAAGTCTCCACCCCGGGACAGATGAAGATTCACCCCTCCACTTT
CDR3aa: CASSLSLHPGTDEDSPLHF

abundance: many
len: 12
d_gene: .
v_gene: TRBV28
j_gene: TRBJ2-7
CDR3nt: TGTGCCACCGGGACATCCAGCTACGAGCAGTACTTC
CDR3aa: CATGTSSYEQYF

abundance: few
len: 15
d_gene: TRBD1
v_gene: TRBV28
j_gene: TRBJ1-5
CDR3nt: TGTGCCAGCAATCTGTCAGGGGGCGTAGGTCAGCCCCAGCATTTT
CDR3aa: CASNLSGGVGQPQHF